The present entry profiles one T cell receptor beta chain with its context. Its antigen is unknown. This entry belongs to a study of OX40 agonist ivuxolimab in advanced cancers. Notes on the study in general: There was clonal expansion of CD4+ and CD8+ blood T cells by week 6 at 0.1 to 3.0 mg/kg.

Measured with immunoSEQ multiplex PCR; TCRdb has only the in-frame clones, and not every one. The sample lists around 65,000 clones, roughly 90% occurring once. Per germline, CDR1 LNHDA and CDR2 SQIVND (reference sequence). The CDR3 has 14 amino acids. Trimming at V came to 3 bases and at J to 2 bases, leaving 3 bases not matched to a gene. This chain links TRBV19 with TRBJ2-7, with 8 bases that match TRBD1. This clonotype was sampled from an adult with an advanced solid tumor such as melanoma, head and neck, liver or kidney cancer. Sequenced here: CD4+ or CD8+ T cells sorted from blood, sampled in a trial of the OX40 agonist ivuxolimab. CDR3: CASSMTGVTYEQYF. CDR3 nucleotide sequence: TGTGCCAGTAGTATGACAGGGGTCACCTACGAGCAGTACTTC. The complete variable domain, with remaining parts taken from reference TRBV19 and TRBJ2-7, reads DGGITQSPKYLFRKEGQNVTLSCEQNLNHDAMYWYRQDPGQGLRLIYYSQIVNDFQKGDIAEGYSVSREKKESFPLTVTSAQKNPTAFYLCASSMTGVTYEQYFGPGTRLTVT.